This T cell receptor (beta chain) was recorded in a study of shared clonotypes between healthy human individuals. CDR1 and CDR2 (germline): MDHEN, SYDVKM. The CDR3 spans 16 residues. V gave up 5 bases and J gave up 1 base, with 17 bases separating them. Sequencing used immunoSEQ multiplex PCR; TCRdb keeps in-frame clones, though not all of them. Of 2 million to 2.5 million clones in the sample, 85% to 95% were seen once. Study results and limitations: Donor clonotype sharing was expected to depend on sequencing depth. In having few donors, the study represented limited genetic and exposure-history diversity.

The sample holds one count of this clone. The antigen remains unidentified. This sequence was found in a young man in good health. Some clones in this sample may be carry-over from other donors' samples. Sequenced: naive CD4+ T cells from PBMCs. Sample subset: CD45RA+ positively selected. V is TRBV28 and J is TRBJ1-1; TRBD1 is a possible D gene (5 bases). This chain's CDR3 is CASSSNRGTENTEAFF. The CDR3 nucleotides read TGTGCCAGCAGTAGCAATCGAGGGACGGAGAACACTGAAGCTTTCTTT.